The 9 T cell receptor beta chains listed next were all sequenced from one sample in a study of blood T cell repertoires in COVID-19 (TCRdb year 2020). Receptors were amplified or captured by the immunoSEQ multiplex PCR assay. Held by TCRdb, this immuneACCESS table contains in-frame sequences only and omits some clones. Under half of the omission traces to an unresolved V gene where checked; the cause of the rest is unknown. Counted in this sample were around 20,000 clones; about nine tenths of them appeared once. The top ten clones comprise 7.5% to 9% of the sample. The sample was peripheral blood. These receptor sequences come from a human donor in a cohort sampled during active COVID-19. The donor label of this sample is uncertain.

The rearrangement uses TRBV28 and TRBJ2-1; D is perhaps TRBD1 (6 bases). Between the trimmed V and J ends, which lost 6 bases and 0 bases, there was a span of 12 bases. The CDR3 runs 15 residues. Germline V gene sequence: CDR1 MDHEN, CDR2 SYDVKM. CDR3 in DNA: TGTGCCAGCAGGGCAGGGGCTGACTCCTACAATGAGCAGTTCTTC. Translation gives CASRAGADSYNEQFF.

This CDR3 reads CASSLGDNPRGRTDTQYF. For the CDR3, the DNA is TGTGCCAGCAGCCTCGGGGACAACCCCAGGGGGAGAACAGATACGCAGTATTTT. The chain has TRBV5-4 and TRBJ2-3; 7 bases line up with TRBD1. Germline V lookup: CDR1 SGHNT, CDR2 YYREEE (reference sequence). The length of the CDR3 is 18 residues. The junction had 17 bases not matched to a gene; V was cut back by 4 bases and J by 3 bases. The full variable domain, completed using reference TRBV5-4 and TRBJ2-3, is ETGVTQSPTHLIKTRGQQVTLRCSSQSGHNTVSWYQQALGQGPQFIFQYYREEENGRGNFPPRFSGLQFPNYSSELNVNALELDDSALYLCASSLGDNPRGRTDTQYFGPGTRLTVL.

The chain employs TRBV18 and TRBJ2-2, with a weak D call TRBD2 (5 bases). Trimming cost V 3 bases and J 4 bases, with 12 bases left between them. This CDR3 is 15 amino acids long. Germline assignment: CDR1 KGHSH and CDR2 LQKENI. The CDR3 here is CASSPTPGGTGELFF. The DNA for the CDR3 is TGTGCCAGCTCACCGACACCCGGAGGCACCGGGGAGCTGTTTTTT.

The gene calls are TRBV25-1 and TRBJ2-1; D is perhaps TRBD2 (6 bases). CDR1 is MGHDK and CDR2 is SYGVNS in the germline V gene. Trimming shortened V by 6 bases and J by 1 base, and 22 bases separated the two germline ends. CDR3 length equals 18 residues. CDR3 region: CASRGGGAGTGSYNEQFF. The DNA of the CDR3 is TGTGCCAGCAGGGGGGGTGGCGCAGGGACGGGATCCTACAATGAGCAGTTCTTC.

This clone was seen a handful of times. The J gene is TRBJ1-1, the V gene TRBV10-3, with 8 bases fitting TRBD1. The CDR3 extends over 14 amino acids. V lost 2 bases and J lost 11; bases outside the gene matches: 10. Germline-derived CDR1 and CDR2 are ENHRY and SYGVKD. CDR3 in amino acids: CAISEVSGGPLAFF. CDR3 DNA: TGTGCCATCAGTGAGGTCTCAGGGGGCCCCCTTGCTTTCTTT.

This clone was observed a few times. V and J are TRBV6-5 and TRBJ2-2, with TRBD2 as a possible D gene (6 bases). V lost 7 bases to trimming and J lost 5 bases, with 14 bases between them. Germline-derived CDR1 and CDR2 are MNHEY and SVGAGI. The CDR3 sequence is 14 residues long. The CDR3 DNA follows: TGTGCCAGCACGGAGGGAAGGTGGACCGGGGAGCTGTTTTTT. Translation gives CASTEGRWTGELFF.

The gene calls are TRBV28 and TRBJ1-6, with a possible D match to TRBD1 (5 bases). Trimming pared 2 bases from V and 9 bases from J, leaving 11 bases between. The CDR3 loop spans 14 amino acids. The V gene's germline CDR1 is MDHEN and CDR2 SYDVKM. The CDR3 DNA is TGTGCCAGCAGTTTAAGGGGCTCCGGTTCACCCCTCCACTTT. Encoded protein: CASSLRGSGSPLHF.

The gene calls are TRBV30 and TRBJ1-1, with D perhaps matching TRBD1 (6 bases). CDR1 GTSNPN and CDR2 SVGIG come from the germline V gene (reference sequence). The CDR3 is 12 residues long. V shed 3 bases and J shed 1 base, with 6 bases lying between them. As DNA, the CDR3 is TGTGCCTGGAGGGGACAGAACACTGAAGCTTTCTTT. This translates into CAWRGQNTEAFF.

This chain links TRBV6-5 with TRBJ2-5; 7 bases fit TRBD2. After removal of 4 bases from V and 0 bases from J, the junction contained 8 bases not matched to a gene. Germline V gene lookup returns CDR1 MNHEY and CDR2 SVGAGI. CDR3 length: 16 amino acids. The CDR3 DNA is TGTGCCAGCAGTTCCCCGGCGACTAGCAACCAAGAGACCCAGTACTTC. This sequence encodes CASSSPATSNQETQYF.